These 7 T cell receptor beta chains originate from one sample sequenced in a study of cytomegalovirus exposure and HLA in healthy donors. The PCR was carried out with 60 Vbeta primers and 13 Jbeta primers. Sequenced by immunoSEQ multiplex PCR; TCRdb stores in-frame clones only, minus some. This repertoire shows tens of thousands of clones, 85% to 95% found once; its top ten account for about 2.5%. The sample consisted of PBMCs. These receptors were collected from a woman under 30 in good health and CMV-seronegative.

This clone occurred once. This sequence joins TRBV7-9 and TRBJ1-2; a weak D match, TRBD1 (6 bases). Trimming took 3 bases from V and 0 from J, leaving 14 bases between them. This CDR3 comprises 16 residues. Germline V gives CDR1 SEHNR, CDR2 FQNEAQ (reference sequence). CDR3 amino acids: CASSFRRQDPNYGYTF. The CDR3 nucleotides read TGTGCCAGCAGCTTCCGAAGACAGGATCCTAACTATGGCTACACCTTC.

Concerning this clone itself: One end of the junction does not line up with germline, which may come from a read error. This sequence joins TRBV7-9 and TRBJ1-4; 7 nucleotides agree with TRBD1. CDR3 length: 15 residues. Germline V lookup: CDR1 SEHNR, CDR2 FQNEAQ (reference sequence). This CDR3 reads CSSSLGDRVNEKLFF. The CDR3 region has the DNA TGTTCCAGCAGCTTAGGCGACAGGGTGAATGAAAAACTGTTTTTT. Combining the CDR3 with reference TRBV7-9 and TRBJ1-4 gives the whole variable domain DTGVSQNPRHKITKRGQNVTFRCDPISEHNRLYWYRQTLGQGPEFLTYFQNEAQLEKSRLLSDRFSAERPKGSFSTLEIQRTEQGDSAMYLCSSSLGDRVNEKLFFGSGTQLSVL.

The chain joins TRBV27 to TRBJ2-7; perhaps TRBD2 as D (5 bases). There are 15 residues in the CDR3. Trimming pared 2 bases from V and 0 bases from J, leaving 11 bases between. Germline V CDR1 and CDR2: MNHEY, SMNVEV (reference sequence). The CDR3 reads CASSLRRTSSYEQYF. The CDR3 coding sequence is TGTGCCAGCAGTTTACGGCGCACTAGCTCCTACGAGCAGTACTTC.

CDR3 loop: CASSYGTSAYNEQFF. For the CDR3, the DNA is TGTGCCAGCAGCTATGGGACTAGCGCCTACAATGAGCAGTTCTTC. The V and J genes are TRBV7-9 and TRBJ2-1; 10 bases align to TRBD2. The CDR3 covers 15 residues. Germline V gene lookup returns CDR1 SEHNR and CDR2 FQNEAQ (reference sequence). The V and J ends lost 4 bases and 2 bases, in that order; junction bases with no gene match: 2.

The gene calls are TRBV5-6 and TRBJ2-1; maybe TRBD2 (5 bases). The CDR3 loop spans 14 amino acids. The ends were cut back, 3 bases at V and 6 bases at J, with 13 bases in the middle. The germline V gene encodes CDR1 SGHDT and CDR2 YYEEEE. CDR3 residues: CASSSKSGSNEQFF. CDR3 coding DNA: TGTGCCAGCAGCTCAAAGAGTGGGAGCAATGAGCAGTTCTTC.

This chain joins TRBV7-9 and TRBJ2-5; TRBD1 matches at 7 bases. The germline gives CDR1 SEHNR, CDR2 FQNEAQ (reference sequence). V trimming: 0 bases; J trimming: 14 bases; junction bases outside the gene matches: 6. This CDR3 spans 12 amino acids. In DNA form, the CDR3 reads TGTGCCAGCAGCTTAGCCGATGGGACAGTTTACTTC. Translation: CASSLADGTVYF.

The rearrangement links TRBV7-3 to TRBJ2-3; 16 bases are a match to TRBD2. V was clipped by 3 bases and J by 5 bases; unmatched bases: 5. The CDR3 totals 17 residues. Germline V gene sequence: CDR1 SGHTA, CDR2 FQGTGA. The chain's CDR3 is CASSLGLAGGEEDTQYF. The CDR3 DNA reads as TGTGCCAGCAGCTTGGGACTAGCGGGAGGGGAGGAAGATACGCAGTATTTT.